The sequence of this TCR beta chain was determined in a study of blood T cell repertoires in COVID-19. As for the study in general: Samples of COVID-19 (acute and convalescent) were obtained from the United States, Italy and Spain.

Assay: immunoSEQ multiplex PCR; the TCRdb copy retains only in-frame clones and omits some. The table lists approximately 140,000 clones, over 70% of them singletons. Looked up from germline, CDR1 is SGDLS and CDR2 is YYNGEE. The CDR3 contains 16 residues. With 3 bases removed from V and 4 bases from J, the gap between germline ends came to 20 bases. This receptor was taken from a man in his 60s with active or convalescent COVID-19. The V and J genes are TRBV9 and TRBJ2-7, with a tentative D call TRBD2 (5 bases). The sequencing sample was made of peripheral blood. This CDR3 is CASSAGTALGRYEQYF. In nucleotides, the CDR3 is TGTGCCAGCAGCGCGGGTACGGCTTTAGGGAGATACGAGCAGTACTTC.